The clone carrying this TCR beta chain was counted once. As the CDR3 is not closed by the conserved phenylalanine or tryptophan, this likely results from a read error. It is unclear where the CDR3 begins or ends on the DNA, so no DNA is shown, and the CDR3 is as TCRdb lists it. The data were taken from a study of blood T cell repertoires in COVID-19. CDR1 and CDR2 from the germline V gene are ENHRY and SYGVKD. The CDR3 totals 11 residues, both ends included. Authors' data handling: Amplifying reference gene primers gave estimates of nucleated cell counts. Repertoires were generated with immunoSEQ multiplex PCR, while TCRdb's copy carries only in-frame clones and drops some. V, J and clone size are those of that table, while D and trimming were read from the DNA. The table has 150,000 to 200,000 clones, around three quarters seen once.

The sequence was obtained from a man in his sixties with active or convalescent COVID-19. Specimen: peripheral blood. The chain couples TRBV10-3 to TRBJ1-2; TRBD1, as called in the table, went unchecked against the DNA. The chain's CDR3 is CAISESTGGMV.